This TCR beta chain is from a study of blood T cell repertoires in COVID-19. CDR1 LNHDA and CDR2 SQIVND come from the germline V gene (reference sequence). CDR3 length: 16 residues. Losses at the gene ends were 1 base for V and 5 bases for J; bases not matched to a gene: 9. The authors' processing: For nucleated cells, counts were estimated from reference gene primer amplification. Measured with immunoSEQ multiplex PCR; TCRdb has only the in-frame clones, and not every one. The V and J calls and clone size were taken over from that table, and D and trimming were inferred from the DNA. The table records 150,000 or so clones, approximately 90% of them present only once.

Sequencing used peripheral blood. The chain couples TRBV19 to TRBJ2-5; TRBD2 agrees at 8 bases. The TCR was taken from a man aged 55 to 70 with COVID-19, enrolled during active disease. The CDR3 region is CASSIGAGGHRETQYF. CDR3 sequence (DNA): TGTGCCAGTAGTATAGGGGCGGGGGGCCATCGGGAGACCCAGTACTTC.